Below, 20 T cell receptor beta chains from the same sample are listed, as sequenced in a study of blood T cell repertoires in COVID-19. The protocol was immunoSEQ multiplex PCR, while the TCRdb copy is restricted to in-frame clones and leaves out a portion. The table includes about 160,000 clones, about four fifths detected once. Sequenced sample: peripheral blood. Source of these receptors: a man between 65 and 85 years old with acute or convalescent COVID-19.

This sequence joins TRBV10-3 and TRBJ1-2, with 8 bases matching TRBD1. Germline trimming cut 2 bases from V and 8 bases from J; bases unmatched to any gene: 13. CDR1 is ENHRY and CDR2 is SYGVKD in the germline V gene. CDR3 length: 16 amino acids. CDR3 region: CAISEPLGQGMGGYTF. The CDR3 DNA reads TGTGCCATCAGTGAGCCTTTAGGACAGGGTATGGGAGGCTACACCTTC.

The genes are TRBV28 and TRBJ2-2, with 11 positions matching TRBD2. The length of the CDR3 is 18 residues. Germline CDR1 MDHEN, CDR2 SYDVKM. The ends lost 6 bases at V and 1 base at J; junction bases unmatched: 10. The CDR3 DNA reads TGTGCCAGCAGCAAGACTAGCGGGACGCCCCTGAACACCGGGGAGCTGTTTTTT. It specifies CASSKTSGTPLNTGELFF. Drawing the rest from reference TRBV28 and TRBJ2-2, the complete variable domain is DVKVTQSSRYLVKRTGEKVFLECVQDMDHENMFWYRQDPGLGLRLIYFSYDVKMKEKGDIPEGYSVSREKKERFSLILESASTNQTSMYLCASSKTSGTPLNTGELFFGEGSRLTVL.

CDR3: CASKGESIQYF. The DNA for the CDR3 is TGTGCCAGCAAGGGAGAGAGCATTCAGTACTTC. The chain employs TRBV2 and TRBJ2-4, with D tentatively TRBD2 (5 bases). Trimming left V 7 bases short and J 9 bases short, with 10 bases between. Germline CDR1 SNHLY, CDR2 FYNNEI. This CDR3 region has 11 residues.

The DNA of the CDR3 is TGTGCCAGCAGCGAAACCGGGACAGCCATCCACTATGGCTACACCTTC. It is translated as CASSETGTAIHYGYTF. The J gene is TRBJ1-2, the V gene TRBV9; the match to TRBD1 covers 7 bases. The CDR3 loop spans 16 amino acids. Germline loops: CDR1 SGDLS, CDR2 YYNGEE. J lost 3 bases, V lost 3 bases, and 11 bases had no gene match.

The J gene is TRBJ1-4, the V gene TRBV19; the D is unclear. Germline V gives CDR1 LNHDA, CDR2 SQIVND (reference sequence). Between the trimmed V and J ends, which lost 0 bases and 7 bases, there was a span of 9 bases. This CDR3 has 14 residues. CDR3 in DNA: TGTGCCAGTAGTATAGAAGGTAGAGGTGAAAAACTGTTTTTT. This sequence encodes CASSIEGRGEKLFF.

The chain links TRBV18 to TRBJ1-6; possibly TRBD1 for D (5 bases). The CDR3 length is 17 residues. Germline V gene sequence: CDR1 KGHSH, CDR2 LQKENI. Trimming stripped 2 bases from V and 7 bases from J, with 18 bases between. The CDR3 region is CASSPGAGLLGNSPLHF. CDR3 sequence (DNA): TGTGCCAGCTCACCAGGGGCGGGGCTGCTTGGAAATTCACCCCTCCACTTT.

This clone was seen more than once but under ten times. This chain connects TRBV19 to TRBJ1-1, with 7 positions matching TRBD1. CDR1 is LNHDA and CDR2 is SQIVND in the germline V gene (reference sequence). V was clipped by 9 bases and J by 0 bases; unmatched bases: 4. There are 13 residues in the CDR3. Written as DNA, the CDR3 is TGTGCCAGCCGACAGGGAATGAACACTGAAGCTTTCTTT. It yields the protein CASRQGMNTEAFF.

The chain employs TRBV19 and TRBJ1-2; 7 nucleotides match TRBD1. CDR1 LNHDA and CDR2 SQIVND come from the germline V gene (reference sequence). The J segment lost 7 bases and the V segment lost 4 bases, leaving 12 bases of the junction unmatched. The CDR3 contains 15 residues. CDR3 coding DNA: TGTGCCAGTAGTACTTACCTGACAGGGATTCTTGGCTACACCTTC. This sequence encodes CASSTYLTGILGYTF.

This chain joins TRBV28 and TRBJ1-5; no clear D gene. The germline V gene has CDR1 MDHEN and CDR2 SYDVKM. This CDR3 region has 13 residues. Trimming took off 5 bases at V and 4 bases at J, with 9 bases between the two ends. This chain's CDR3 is CASSGQMNQPQHF. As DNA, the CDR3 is TGTGCCAGCAGTGGGCAGATGAATCAGCCCCAGCATTTT. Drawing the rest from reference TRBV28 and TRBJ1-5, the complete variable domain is DVKVTQSSRYLVKRTGEKVFLECVQDMDHENMFWYRQDPGLGLRLIYFSYDVKMKEKGDIPEGYSVSREKKERFSLILESASTNQTSMYLCASSGQMNQPQHFGDGTRLSIL.

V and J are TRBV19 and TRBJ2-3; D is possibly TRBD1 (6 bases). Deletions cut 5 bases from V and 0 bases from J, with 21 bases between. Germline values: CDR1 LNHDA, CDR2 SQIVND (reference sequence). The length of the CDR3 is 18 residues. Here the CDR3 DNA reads TGTGCCAGTAGTGGGGGAAGTATGGGACATCCGAGCACAGATACGCAGTATTTT. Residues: CASSGGSMGHPSTDTQYF.

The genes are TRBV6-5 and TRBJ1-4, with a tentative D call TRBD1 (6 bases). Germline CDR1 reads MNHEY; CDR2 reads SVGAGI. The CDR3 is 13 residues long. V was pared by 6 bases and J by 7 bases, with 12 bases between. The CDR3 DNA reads TGTGCCAGCAGCATAGAGGACAGTGAAAAACTGTTTTTT. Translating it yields CASSIEDSEKLFF.

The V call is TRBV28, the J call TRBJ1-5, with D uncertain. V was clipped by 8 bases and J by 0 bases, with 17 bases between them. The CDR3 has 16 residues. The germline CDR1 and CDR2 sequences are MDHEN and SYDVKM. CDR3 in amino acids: CASCRSGVNSNQPQHF. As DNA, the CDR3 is TGTGCCAGCTGTCGATCGGGTGTGAATAGCAATCAGCCCCAGCATTTT.

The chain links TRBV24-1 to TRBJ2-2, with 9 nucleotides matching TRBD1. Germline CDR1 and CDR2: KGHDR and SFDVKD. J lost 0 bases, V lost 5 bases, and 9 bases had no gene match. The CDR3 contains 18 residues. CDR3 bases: TGTGCCACCAGTGTCGCGACAGGGGGTCTTACGAACACCGGGGAGCTGTTTTTT. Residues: CATSVATGGLTNTGELFF.

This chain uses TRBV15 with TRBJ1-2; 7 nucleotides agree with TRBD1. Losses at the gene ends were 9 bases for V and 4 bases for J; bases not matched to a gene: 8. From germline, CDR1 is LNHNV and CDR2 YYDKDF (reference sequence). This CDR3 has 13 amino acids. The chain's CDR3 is CATKPTGAYGYTF. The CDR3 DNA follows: TGTGCCACTAAACCTACAGGGGCCTATGGCTACACCTTC. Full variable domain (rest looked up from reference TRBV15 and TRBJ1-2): DAMVIQNPRYQVTQFGKPVTLSCSQTLNHNVMYWYQQKSSQAPKLLFHYYDKDFNNEADTPDNFQSRRPNTSFCFLDIRSPGLGDTAMYLCATKPTGAYGYTFGSGTRLTVV.

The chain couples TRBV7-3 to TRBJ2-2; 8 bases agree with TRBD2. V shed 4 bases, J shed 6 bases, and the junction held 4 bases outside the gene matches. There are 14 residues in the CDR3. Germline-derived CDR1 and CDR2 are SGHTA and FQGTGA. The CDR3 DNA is TGTGCCAGCAGCTCCGGGGGGGTCGCCGGGGAGCTGTTTTTT. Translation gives CASSSGGVAGELFF.

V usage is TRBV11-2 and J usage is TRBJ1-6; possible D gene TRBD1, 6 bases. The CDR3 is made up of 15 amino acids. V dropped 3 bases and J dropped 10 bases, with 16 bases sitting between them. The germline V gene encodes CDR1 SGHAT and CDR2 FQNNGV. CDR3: CASSFRDTFGSPLHF. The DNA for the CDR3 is TGTGCCAGCAGCTTCCGGGACACATTTGGGTCACCCCTCCACTTT.

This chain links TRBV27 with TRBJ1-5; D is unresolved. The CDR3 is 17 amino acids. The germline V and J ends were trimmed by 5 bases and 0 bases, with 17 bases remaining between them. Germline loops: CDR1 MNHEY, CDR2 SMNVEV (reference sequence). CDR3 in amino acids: CASSPIFREDSNQPQHF. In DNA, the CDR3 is TGTGCCAGCAGTCCCATATTCCGGGAAGATAGCAATCAGCCCCAGCATTTT.

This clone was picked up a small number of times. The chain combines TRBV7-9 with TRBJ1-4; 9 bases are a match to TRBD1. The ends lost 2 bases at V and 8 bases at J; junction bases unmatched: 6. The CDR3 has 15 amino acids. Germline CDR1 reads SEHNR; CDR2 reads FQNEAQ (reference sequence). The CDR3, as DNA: TGTGCCAGCAGCTTACTGGGACAGGGACTCGAAAAACTGTTTTTT. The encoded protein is CASSLLGQGLEKLFF.

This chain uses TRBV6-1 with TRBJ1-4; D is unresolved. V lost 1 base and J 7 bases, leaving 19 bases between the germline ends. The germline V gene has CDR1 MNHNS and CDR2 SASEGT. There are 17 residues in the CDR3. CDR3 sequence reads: CASSEVSVGISGEKLFF. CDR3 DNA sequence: TGTGCCAGCAGTGAAGTTTCGGTTGGCATCTCGGGTGAAAAACTGTTTTTT.

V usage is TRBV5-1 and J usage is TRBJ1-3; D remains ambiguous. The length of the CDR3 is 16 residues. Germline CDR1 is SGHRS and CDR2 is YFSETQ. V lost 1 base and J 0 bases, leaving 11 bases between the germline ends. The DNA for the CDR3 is TGCGCCAGCAGCTTGTCGGCGGGGAACTCTGGAAACACCATATATTTT. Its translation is CASSLSAGNSGNTIYF.